This T cell receptor beta chain was identified during a study of blood T cell repertoires in COVID-19 (dated by TCRdb to 2018 to 2021). In terms of the full investigation: The collaborator samples originated in the United States, Italy and Spain and spanned the acute and convalescent phases of COVID-19. The material from the prospective study consisted of cDNA or gDNA derived from T cells, B-cell-depleted T cells, or PBMCs. Subjects who had been exposed to COVID-19, were actively infected with it, or had recovered from it provided the deeply sampled blood TCRbeta repertoires that made up the dataset. The repertoires were released in a freely available public database intended as a resource for research on the immune response to SARS-CoV-2. Samples were obtained from the ongoing ImmuneRACE study (first 160 participants) and from 1,000 to 1,500 subjects provided by 6 global collaborators. A de-identified subject ID, COVID-19 status, age in years and sex were almost always included in the sample metadata. Where available, HLA class I and class II types were obtained from metadata supplied by the sample provider rather than from assay-based typing.

V loses 1 base, J loses 3 bases, and the germline ends lie 13 bases apart. Spanning cysteine to phenylalanine, the CDR3 consists of 15 amino acids. The retained sequence is limited to the CDR3, 45 bases, with the frame set at the first base. The germline V gene (reference sequence) specifies LNHNV as CDR1 and YYDKDF as CDR2. Note on this clone: Its antigen target is currently unknown. Per-base qualities were not stored, and no clone one base away is much larger.

The study at large found these results: Clinical and demographic metadata were provided uncurated, with the amount varying by source and participant.

TCRbeta CDR3 regions were amplified from genomic DNA using the immunoSEQ Assay, a bias-controlled multiplex PCR. Per the authors' processing: Nucleated cell counts per sample were estimated from amplification of reference gene primers within the assay. Sequence reads were collapsed and filtered to measure the absolute abundance of every unique TCRbeta CDR3 rearrangement. Productive Simpson clonality was computed per sample as the square root of Simpson's diversity index over productive rearrangements. TCRdb limited this immuneACCESS table to in-frame rearrangements with V and J called. A share of clones is missing; checked studies link under half to unresolved V genes, and the rest is unexplained. That table gives V, J and clone size, and the DNA gave D and trimming. The sample includes some 150,000 clones, with over 85% observed a single time. The top ten constitute about 1.5% of the sample. Whole blood was collected in K2EDTA tubes by collaborating institutions according to the institutions' own protocols. For TCRbeta analysis, collaborator samples were shipped as frozen whole blood, as isolated PBMCs, or as DNA extracted from either sample type.

Sequences were obtained from peripheral blood. The TCR sequence derives from a human donor in a cohort sampled during active COVID-19. Recombination joined TRBV15 with TRBJ2-7, with a weak D call of TRBD1 (5 bases match). The sequenced DNA: TGTGCCACCAGCAGAGGGGAAGGGGTTTTCTACGAGCAGTACTTC. This gives the protein CATSRGEGVFYEQYF.